The 13 T cell receptor beta chains given below trace back to one sample, sequenced in a study of blood T cell repertoires in COVID-19. The method was immunoSEQ multiplex PCR; TCRdb's version includes in-frame clones alone and lacks a portion of them. Among 150,000 to 200,000 clones listed, 76% were seen once. What was sequenced was PBMCs or T cells enriched from blood (not recorded which). These receptors were obtained from a woman aged 50 to 65 with acute COVID-19.

This clone has more than one count but fewer than ten. In DNA form, the CDR3 reads TGTGCCAGCAGTGTGGGACAGGGTGGTGAAAAACTGTTTTTT. It translates to CASSVGQGGEKLFF. This chain uses TRBV25-1 with TRBJ1-4; TRBD1 agrees at 9 bases. CDR1 and CDR2 (germline): MGHDK, SYGVNS. The CDR3 is 14 residues long. Trimming at V came to 4 bases and at J to 7 bases, leaving 4 bases not matched to a gene.

Only a few counts were recorded for this clone. The chain has TRBV5-1 and TRBJ1-1, with TRBD1 matching over 10 bases. The trim removed 4 bases at V and 1 base at J, leaving 7 bases unmatched. The CDR3 loop spans 16 amino acids. Germline V lookup: CDR1 SGHRS, CDR2 YFSETQ. CDR3 coding DNA: TGCGCCAGCAGCCGGGACAGGGGACTTGGGAACACTGAAGCTTTCTTT. It encodes CASSRDRGLGNTEAFF.

In its sample, this clone was seen many times. This rearrangement joins TRBV9 to TRBJ2-4; TRBD1 aligns across 8 bases. V lost 4 bases, J lost 8 bases, and 11 bases stayed unmatched. CDR3 length equals 15 residues. Germline loops: CDR1 SGDLS, CDR2 YYNGEE. The CDR3 spells CASSTSTGGSDIQYF. The CDR3, as DNA: TGTGCCAGCAGCACATCAACAGGGGGGAGTGACATTCAGTACTTC. The complete variable domain, with remaining parts taken from reference TRBV9 and TRBJ2-4, reads DSGVTQTPKHLITATGQRVTLRCSPRSGDLSVYWYQQSLDQGLQFLIQYYNGEERAKGNILERFSAQQFPDLHSELNLSSLELGDSALYFCASSTSTGGSDIQYFGAGTRLSVL.

The gene calls are TRBV2 and TRBJ1-2, with TRBD1 as a possible D gene (6 bases). This CDR3 has 13 residues. Germline CDR1 reads SNHLY; CDR2 reads FYNNEI. V lost 6 bases and J 4 bases, leaving 12 bases between the germline ends. DNA for the CDR3: TGTGCCAGCAGCCAGGACAGTAGCTATGGCTACACCTTC. It specifies CASSQDSSYGYTF. The full variable domain, rest sourced from reference TRBV2 and TRBJ1-2, is EPEVTQTPSHQVTQMGQEVILRCVPISNHLYFYWYRQILGQKVEFLVSFYNNEISEKSEIFDDQFSVERPDGSNFTLKIRSTKLEDSAMYFCASSQDSSYGYTFGSGTRLTVV.

This clone has a handful of counts. The chain recombines TRBV5-1 with TRBJ1-6; 7 bases match TRBD1. CDR1 and CDR2 (germline): SGHRS, YFSETQ. V lost 4 bases, J lost 9 bases, and 10 bases stayed unmatched. This CDR3 has 15 residues. The CDR3 bases are TGCGCCAGCAGCCTAGACAGGGTGGTCACTTCACCCCTCCACTTT. It yields the protein CASSLDRVVTSPLHF. Supplemented by reference TRBV5-1 and TRBJ1-6, the full variable domain reads KAGVTQTPRYLIKTRGQQVTLSCSPISGHRSVSWYQQTPGQGLQFLFEYFSETQRNKGNFPGRFSGRQFSNSRSEMNVSTLELGDSALYLCASSLDRVVTSPLHFGNGTRLTVT.

This chain links TRBV11-3 with TRBJ2-1, with TRBD1 matching over 7 bases. V lost 5 bases and J lost 7; bases outside the gene matches: 8. The CDR3 totals 14 residues. In germline, CDR1 is SGHNT, CDR2 YENEEA. The CDR3 sequence is CASSARQGENEQFF. CDR3 DNA: TGTGCCAGCAGCGCACGACAGGGCGAAAATGAGCAGTTCTTC. Looking up the rest from reference TRBV11-3 and TRBJ2-1 gives the full variable domain: EAGVVQSPRYKIIEKKQPVAFWCNPISGHNTLYWYLQNLGQGPELLIRYENEEAVDDSQLPKDRFSAERLKGVDSTLKIQPAELGDSAVYLCASSARQGENEQFFGPGTRLTVL.

The V gene is TRBV12-3 or TRBV12-4, the J gene TRBJ2-3; possible D gene TRBD2, 5 bases. This CDR3 has 13 residues. Trimming left V 3 bases short and J 6 bases short, with 10 bases between. This CDR3 reads CASSFRTSDTQYF. In nucleotides, the CDR3 is TGTGCCAGCAGTTTCCGGACTTCGGATACGCAGTATTTT.

This chain links TRBV5-1 with TRBJ2-3, with 10 bases identical to TRBD2. CDR1 is SGHRS and CDR2 is YFSETQ in the germline V gene. The CDR3 spans 16 residues. J lost 3 bases, V lost 6 bases, and 10 bases had no gene match. The CDR3 sequence: CASTPSVLAGTDTQYF. In DNA form, the CDR3 reads TGCGCCAGCACCCCATCGGTACTAGCGGGAACAGATACGCAGTATTTT.

The rearrangement uses TRBV6-5 and TRBJ2-1, with D tentatively TRBD2 (6 bases). The germline CDR1 and CDR2 sequences are MNHEY and SVGAGI. The CDR3 is 13 amino acids. Between the trimmed V and J ends, which lost 6 bases and 5 bases, there was a span of 11 bases. CDR3 nucleotides: TGTGCCAGCAGCTTGGGACTTAACAATGAGCAGTTCTTC. Protein product: CASSLGLNNEQFF.

This rearrangement joins TRBV3-1 (or the pseudogene TRBV3-2) to TRBJ1-2; no clear D gene. The CDR3 totals 14 residues. Germline V lookup: CDR1 LGHDT, CDR2 YNNKEL (reference sequence). V shed 4 bases and J shed 8 bases, with 17 bases lying between them. CDR3 nucleotide sequence: TGTGCCAGCAGCCTAGGACTCTCGGCGGGGGGCTACACCTTC. As protein: CASSLGLSAGGYTF.

This clone was detected many times. The V and J genes are TRBV28 and TRBJ1-1; no firm D call. This CDR3 spans 16 amino acids. Trimming cost V 7 bases and J 4 bases, with 22 bases left between them. Germline assignment: CDR1 MDHEN and CDR2 SYDVKM. CDR3 residues: CASTPGRTTGLTEAFF. CDR3 sequence (DNA): TGTGCCAGCACCCCAGGACGTACAACCGGACTCACTGAAGCTTTCTTT.

This chain links TRBV27 with TRBJ2-3, with D possibly matching TRBD2 (5 bases). Trimming removed 3 bases at V and 0 bases at J, with 10 bases between. The CDR3 is 15 amino acids. Germline V lookup: CDR1 MNHEY, CDR2 SMNVEV (reference sequence). CDR3 amino acids: CASSLRAASTDTQYF. The CDR3 DNA reads TGTGCCAGCAGTTTGCGGGCAGCTAGCACAGATACGCAGTATTTT.

The chain couples TRBV7-9 to TRBJ1-3, with D uncertain. Germline CDR1 is SEHNR and CDR2 is FQNEAQ (reference sequence). V was cut by 10 bases and J by 3 bases, with 16 bases left in between. The CDR3 is made up of 14 amino acids. Here the CDR3 DNA reads TGTGCCACCTTTGGGCTGAAGTTTGGAAACACCATATATTTT. Its protein is CATFGLKFGNTIYF. Using reference TRBV7-9 and TRBJ1-3 for the parts outside the CDR3, the full variable domain is DTGVSQNPRHKITKRGQNVTFRCDPISEHNRLYWYRQTLGQGPEFLTYFQNEAQLEKSRLLSDRFSAERPKGSFSTLEIQRTEQGDSAMYLCATFGLKFGNTIYFGEGSWLTVV.